Below, 2 T cell receptor beta chains from the same sample are listed, as sequenced in a study of blood T cell repertoires in COVID-19. Some clones are missing from TCRdb's copy, which holds only in-frame ones; the method was immunoSEQ multiplex PCR. Among 200,000 to 300,000 clones listed, about 80% were seen once. The material sequenced was peripheral blood. The receptor source for this set is an elderly woman with acute or convalescent COVID-19.

The chain has TRBV4-3 and TRBJ1-6, with D perhaps TRBD1 (6 bases). Germline V gene sequence: CDR1 LGHNA, CDR2 YSLEER. Trimming pared 1 base from V and 10 bases from J, leaving 14 bases between. The CDR3 extends over 15 amino acids. The CDR3 coding sequence is TGCGCCAGCAGCCAAGTGAACAGGGAAGGATCACCCCTCCACTTT. Translation gives CASSQVNREGSPLHF.

J is TRBJ2-5 and V is TRBV9; 7 bases are a match to TRBD1. This CDR3 has 15 residues. V trimming: 4 bases; J trimming: 4 bases; junction bases outside the gene matches: 10. Germline assignment: CDR1 SGDLS and CDR2 YYNGEE. CDR3: CASSPRQGVGETQYF. CDR3 nucleotides: TGTGCCAGCAGCCCAAGACAGGGCGTAGGAGAGACCCAGTACTTC.